This T cell receptor beta chain was found in a study of OX40 agonist ivuxolimab in advanced cancers. About the investigation overall: Ivuxolimab was a fully human IgG2 agonistic monoclonal antibody targeting the costimulatory receptor OX40 (CD134). The paper reports the monotherapy dose-escalation portion (N of about 47 patients) of the phase I ivuxolimab trial. Partial responses were achieved by three dose-escalation patients, of whom one had hepatocellular carcinoma and two had cutaneous melanoma. Intravenous ivuxolimab was administered to patients every 2 weeks at six dose levels: 0.01, 0.1, 0.3, 1.5, 3 and 10 mg/kg. Peripheral TCRbeta sequencing aimed to test whether ivuxolimab altered TCR sequence diversity and caused clonal T-cell expansion. Of the approximately 50 patients in dose escalation, about 20 had hepatocellular carcinoma, approximately 15 had melanoma, 9 had renal cell carcinoma and 9 had head and neck cancer. Patients were allowed to have had prior anti-PD-1, anti-PD-L1 or anti-CTLA-4 therapy, and more than 35% of the dose-escalation patients had been treated with checkpoint inhibitors. The dose-escalation cohort was about 87% male with a mean age of approximately 60 years, ranging from roughly 23 to 85. Points the paper makes about the study in general: After ivuxolimab, more expanded clones were found on average in CD8+ T cells than in CD4+ T cells. In the 0.1-3.0 mg/kg groups, partial responders were among the patients with the lowest normalized peripheral clonal expansion, particularly in CD8+ T cells. Low levels of normalized T-cell clonal expansion were also seen in some nonresponding patients. Antigen specificity was not determined for the clonally expanded peripheral T cells. At doses from 0.1 to 3.0 mg/kg, clonal expansion was seen in both CD4+ and CD8+ blood T cells between baseline and week 6.

This clone was observed a single time. Its binding antigen is unknown. Base-call qualities are not available, and no considerably larger clone is one nucleotide away. For sequencing of the TCRbeta CDR3 region, genomic DNA was extracted from the sorted cells. TCRbeta CDR3 regions were sequenced using the immunoSEQ Assay. TCRdb took over this immuneACCESS table, retaining in-frame rearrangements with V and J assigned. Such tables are incomplete; in checked studies, under half of the missing clones stem from an unresolved V gene, and the remainder is unexplained. This sample lists about 76,000 clones; around nine tenths were detected once. The leading ten clones occupy roughly 2.4% of the sample. The CDR3 covers 16 residues, taking in both the cysteine and the phenylalanine. Only the CDR3 portion is preserved as DNA: 48 bases, with reading frame beginning at the first base. For this chain, trimming is 3 bases at the V end and 6 bases at the J end, and the number of junction bases without a gene match is 4. CDR1 and CDR2 are read off the germline V gene as MNHNS and SASEGT.

Patients with autoimmune disease history or receiving systemic immunosuppression were excluded from the trial. Peripheral blood for TCR sequencing was drawn from every dose cohort at baseline, at cycle 4 day 1 and at cycle 7 day 1. The samples were drawn from a first-in-human, open-label, multicenter phase I dose-escalation trial of ivuxolimab. Adults with locally advanced or metastatic melanoma, renal cell carcinoma, hepatocellular carcinoma or head and neck squamous cell carcinoma were enrolled in the trial. Before TCR sequencing, CD4+ T cells and CD8+ T cells were sorted from peripheral blood as separate populations.

The sequences come from CD4+ or CD8+ T cells sorted from blood, collected in a trial of the OX40 agonist ivuxolimab. The sequence was obtained from an adult with an advanced solid tumor such as melanoma, head and neck, liver or kidney cancer. In this chain, TRBV6-1 is recombined with TRBJ2-3; the central 15 bases match TRBD2. In nucleotides, the sequence is TGTGCCAGCAGTGAGGGACTAGCGGGGGGAAGGGATACGCAGTATTTT. This sequence encodes CASSEGLAGGRDTQYF.